This is a list of T cell receptor beta chains from one sample in a study of a mutant IDH1 vaccine in newly diagnosed glioma. No antigen has been identified for these receptors. The table came from immunoSEQ multiplex PCR; TCRdb's copy has only in-frame clones and leaves some out. The sample records some 27,000 clones, 77% being singletons. Here the sequenced sample was PBMCs, taken from a glioma patient whose treatment included an IDH1 peptide vaccine. The receptors stem from a man aged 35-49 years with glioma. Both conserved end residues are part of each CDR3. D genes are given only for firm matches. The listing skips clone size in some rows; elsewhere it reads once, few, many or a size class.

clone_size j_call d_call v_call cdr3_aa cdr3_nt
. TRBJ1-2 . TRBV13 CASSSQQGTFGYTF TGTGCCAGCAGCTCCCAACAGGGTACTTTTGGCTACACCTTC
. TRBJ2-1 . TRBV6-1 CASSADPSSYNEQFF TGTGCCAGCAGTGCGGATCCAAGCTCCTACAATGAGCAGTTCTTC
few TRBJ2-1 . TRBV5-6 CASSGSPDYNEQFF TGTGCCAGCAGCGGGAGTCCGGACTACAATGAGCAGTTCTTC
. TRBJ2-1 . TRBV2 CASSDPTGNEQFF TGTGCCAGCAGTGACCCCACGGGCAATGAGCAGTTCTTC
. TRBJ1-5 TRBD1 TRBV19 CASRGQANSNQPQHF TGTGCCAGTAGGGGACAGGCCAATAGCAATCAGCCCCAGCATTTT
. TRBJ1-5 . TRBV12-5 CASGLGPVQPQHF TGTGCTAGTGGTTTGGGCCCAGTTCAGCCCCAGCATTTT
. TRBJ2-2 . TRBV11-2 CASSLERLRGTGELFF TGTGCCAGCAGCTTAGAACGACTCCGGGGAACCGGGGAGCTGTTTTTT
. TRBJ2-7 . TRBV11-3 CASSLGGEAHYEQYF TGTGCCAGCAGCTTGGGTGGGGAGGCCCACTACGAGCAGTACTTC
once TRBJ2-7 TRBD1 TRBV4-3 CVSSHSWTGEYEKYF TGCGTCAGCAGCCATTCGTGGACAGGGGAATACGAGAAGTACTTC
. TRBJ1-2 . TRBV7-9 CASRGKLGGSYGYTF TGTGCCAGCAGAGGAAAACTCGGGGGTAGCTATGGCTACACCTTC
. TRBJ1-3 TRBD1 TRBV14 CASSRTGTGRVSGNTIYF TGTGCCAGCAGCCGTACGGGGACAGGACGAGTCTCTGGAAACACCATATATTTT
. TRBJ2-7 TRBD2 TRBV4-1 CASSPSGSGRAYEQYF TGCGCCAGCAGCCCCAGCGGGAGCGGGAGAGCCTACGAGCAGTACTTC
. TRBJ1-1 . TRBV7-2 CASSISTNTEAFF TGTGCCAGCAGCATCAGTACTAACACTGAAGCTTTCTTT
. TRBJ2-1 . TRBV7-2 CASSLDVTSGVQFF TGTGCCAGCAGCTTAGACGTCACGAGCGGAGTGCAGTTCTTC